A single sample gave rise to the 26 T cell receptor beta chains below, sequenced in a study of shared T cell receptors in the human thymus. Assay used: immunoSEQ multiplex PCR; TCRdb lists only in-frame clones, some missing. Among about 660,000 clones listed, 80% to 90% were seen once. The sample was also linked to a second study, of human thymus T cells.

The sample comprised thymocytes. The receptors stem from a boy in the first two years of life with a congenital heart defect.

This clone was counted between two and nine times. The V gene is TRBV2, the J gene TRBJ2-1; 9 bases are a match to TRBD1. V lost 5 bases and J lost 12; bases outside the gene matches: 5. The CDR3 has 12 amino acids. Germline CDR1 reads SNHLY; CDR2 reads FYNNEI. This CDR3 reads CASSHTGGRQFF. The CDR3 DNA is TGTGCCAGCAGTCACACAGGGGGCAGGCAGTTCTTC.

This chain connects TRBV5-6 to TRBJ2-1; D gene ambiguous. V lost 2 bases to trimming and J lost 0 bases, with 12 bases between them. Per germline, CDR1 SGHDT and CDR2 YYEEEE. The CDR3 loop spans 16 amino acids. The CDR3 bases are TGTGCCAGCAGCTTCCGGCGTTACAGCTCCTACAATGAGCAGTTCTTC. It yields the protein CASSFRRYSSYNEQFF.

The chain links TRBV14 to TRBJ2-7, with TRBD1 matching over 9 bases. V was clipped by 1 base and J by 1 base; unmatched bases: 14. Germline loops: CDR1 SGHDN, CDR2 FVKESK. The CDR3 sequence is 19 residues long. CDR3 DNA: TGTGCCAGCAGCCAAGGGGACAGGGAAACGACTAGCTCTTCCTACGAGCAGTACTTC. Its protein is CASSQGDRETTSSSYEQYF.

Turning to this clone: Other DNA sequences in this sample translate to the same CDR3. The chain joins TRBV20-1 to TRBJ1-2; no reliable D call. CDR1 and CDR2 from the germline V gene are DFQATT and SNEGSKA (reference sequence). This CDR3 is 11 amino acids long. Trimming left V 1 base short and J 8 bases short, with 8 bases between. The CDR3 coding sequence is TGCAGTGCTAGAGGGCAGGCGGGCTACACCTTC. Its translation: CSARGQAGYTF.

Written as DNA, the CDR3 is TGCGCCAGCAGCTTGAGTCCGGGGGGCTACACCGGGGAGCTGTTTTTT. It translates to CASSLSPGGYTGELFF. The chain combines TRBV5-1 with TRBJ2-2; maybe TRBD2 (7 bases). V lost 1 base to trimming and J lost 3 bases, with 13 bases between them. CDR3 length: 16 residues. The germline V gene has CDR1 SGHRS and CDR2 YFSETQ.

The genes are TRBV7-7 and TRBJ2-7, with D unresolved. Trimming stripped 2 bases from V and 3 bases from J, with 8 bases between. CDR3 length: 13 residues. Looked up from germline, CDR1 is SSHAT and CDR2 is FNYEAQ (reference sequence). CDR3 sequence reads: CASSLSHSYEQYF. The CDR3 DNA is TGTGCCAGCAGCTTATCTCATAGCTACGAGCAGTACTTC.

The chain is built from TRBV27 and TRBJ2-7, with unresolved D. Germline CDR1 is MNHEY and CDR2 is SMNVEV (reference sequence). This CDR3 spans 13 amino acids. V gave up 0 bases and J gave up 3 bases, with 6 bases separating them. Here the CDR3 reads CASSLSPYYEQYF. The CDR3 nucleotides are TGTGCCAGCAGTTTATCCCCGTACTACGAGCAGTACTTC.

J is TRBJ2-5 and V is TRBV29-1; TRBD2 matches at 11 bases. CDR1 and CDR2 (germline): SQVTM, ANQGSEA. The CDR3 runs 16 residues. The J segment lost 4 bases and the V segment lost 5 bases, leaving 12 bases of the junction unmatched. The CDR3 sequence is CSVPPLGLAGGETQYF. The CDR3 DNA is TGCAGCGTTCCTCCTCTGGGTCTAGCGGGGGGAGAGACCCAGTACTTC.

The chain couples TRBV28 to TRBJ1-5; D unresolved. This CDR3 spans 17 amino acids. V shed 3 bases and J shed 3 bases, with 18 bases lying between them. Germline CDR1 MDHEN, CDR2 SYDVKM. CDR3 protein: CASSFGRRRPPNQPQHF. The CDR3 bases are TGTGCCAGCAGTTTCGGGAGGAGGAGGCCTCCCAATCAGCCCCAGCATTTT.

The chain joins TRBV15 to TRBJ2-1; D is uncertain. The CDR3 has 13 amino acids. Germline-derived CDR1 and CDR2 are LNHNV and YYDKDF (reference sequence). The V and J ends lost 6 bases and 0 bases respectively, with 6 bases between them. For the CDR3, the DNA is TGTGCCACCAGTGGCCGCTCCTACAATGAGCAGTTCTTC. It yields the protein CATSGRSYNEQFF.

As concerns this clone: The junction differs from germline at one of its ends, possibly a read error. Other DNA sequences in the sample encode the same CDR3. The chain links TRBV6-5 to TRBJ1-6; TRBD1 matches 8 bases. In germline, CDR1 is MNHEY, CDR2 SVGAGI. This CDR3 is 16 amino acids long. CDR3 amino acids: CASSFYQGAENSPLHF. In nucleotides, the CDR3 is TGTGCCAGCAGTTTCTATCAGGGGGCAGAGAATTCCCCCCTCCACTTT.

The chain is built from TRBV7-9 and TRBJ2-1; TRBD2 agrees at 7 bases. CDR1 and CDR2 (germline): SEHNR, FQNEAQ (reference sequence). The trim removed 1 base at V and 9 bases at J, leaving 3 bases unmatched. The CDR3 runs to 13 residues. CDR3 DNA sequence: TGTGCCAGCAGCTTAGAGCGGGATTGTGAGCAGTTCTTC. It yields the protein CASSLERDCEQFF.

The gene calls are TRBV12-5 and TRBJ2-1; perhaps TRBD1 as D (5 bases). The V gene lost 6 bases and the J gene lost 10 bases, with 22 bases spanning the gap. CDR3 size: 15 residues. Germline values: CDR1 LGHNT, CDR2 FRNRAP. The CDR3 here is CASGPDSSLLREQFF. The CDR3 DNA reads TGTGCTAGTGGCCCCGACAGCAGTCTCCTTCGGGAGCAGTTCTTC.

The V and J genes are TRBV10-1 and TRBJ2-3; 10 bases are a match to TRBD2. Germline CDR1 and CDR2: WNHNN and SYGVQD (reference sequence). The CDR3 spans 16 residues. Losses at the gene ends were 3 bases for V and 5 bases for J; bases not matched to a gene: 8. In DNA, the CDR3 is TGCGCCAGCAGTGATGGTCTAGCGGGAGATGTAGATACGCAGTATTTT. This encodes CASSDGLAGDVDTQYF.

The chain is built from TRBV5-4 and TRBJ2-7; 7 bases match TRBD1. The germline V gene has CDR1 SGHNT and CDR2 YYREEE (reference sequence). This CDR3 has 16 amino acids. The ends lost 4 bases at V and 0 bases at J; junction bases unmatched: 10. CDR3 bases: TGTGCCAGCAGCCAAATCGACAGGGTAAACTCCTACGAGCAGTACTTC. It specifies CASSQIDRVNSYEQYF.

The V call is TRBV2, the J call TRBJ2-7, with a weak D call TRBD2 (6 bases). This CDR3 has 14 amino acids. The V end was cut by 6 bases, the J end by 3 bases, with 15 bases between. Germline assignment: CDR1 SNHLY and CDR2 FYNNEI. This CDR3 reads CASRAQRANYEQYF. The CDR3 DNA reads as TGTGCCAGCAGGGCCCAGCGGGCAAACTACGAGCAGTACTTC.

This chain links TRBV6-1 with TRBJ1-3; maybe TRBD1 (6 bases). There are 15 residues in the CDR3. V was clipped by 2 bases and J by 0 bases, with 8 bases between them. Germline V gene lookup returns CDR1 MNHNS and CDR2 SASEGT. CDR3 sequence (DNA): TGTGCCAGCAGTGAACAGGGGAGCTCTGGAAACACCATATATTTT. This sequence encodes CASSEQGSSGNTIYF.

V usage is TRBV6-1 and J usage is TRBJ2-2; the match to TRBD1 covers 7 bases. CDR3 length equals 16 residues. V lost 4 bases and J lost 8; bases outside the gene matches: 13. Germline CDR1 is MNHNS and CDR2 is SASEGT. The chain's CDR3 is CASSAEQTGAIGELFF. The CDR3 region has the DNA TGTGCCAGCAGTGCAGAACAAACAGGGGCTATAGGGGAGCTGTTTTTT.

This clone was detected only a few times. The V gene is TRBV6-4, the J gene TRBJ2-3; D gene ambiguous. From germline, CDR1 is MRHNA and CDR2 SNTAGT. V lost 6 bases and J 0 bases, leaving 10 bases between the germline ends. This CDR3 is built from 14 residues. CDR3 sequence reads: CASSPNNSTDTQYF. CDR3 coding DNA: TGTGCCAGCAGCCCTAATAACAGCACAGATACGCAGTATTTT.

This clone appeared a single time. The chain joins TRBV10-3 to TRBJ1-5; no reliable D call. This CDR3 is 16 amino acids long. Trimming pared 0 bases from V and 3 bases from J, leaving 12 bases between. Germline values: CDR1 ENHRY, CDR2 SYGVKD. CDR3 residues: CAISESPDGVNQPQHF. The CDR3 region has the DNA TGTGCCATCAGTGAGTCGCCTGACGGGGTCAATCAGCCCCAGCATTTT.

V gene TRBV5-6 combines with J gene TRBJ2-3; 7 nucleotides agree with TRBD2. The V gene's germline CDR1 is SGHDT and CDR2 YYEEEE. V shed 5 bases and J 0 bases; nucleotides not matched to a gene: 12. The CDR3 totals 17 residues. The CDR3 reads CASSCLPGLPSTDTQYF. CDR3 coding DNA: TGTGCCAGCAGTTGCCTACCGGGACTACCTAGCACAGATACGCAGTATTTT.

The V call is TRBV7-8, the J call TRBJ1-1; 9 nucleotides match TRBD1. Per germline, CDR1 SGHVS and CDR2 FQNEAQ. CDR3 size: 19 residues. The trim removed 1 base at V and 8 bases at J, leaving 20 bases unmatched. Here the CDR3 reads CASSLGAFTEVGTGKEAFF. The CDR3, as DNA: TGTGCCAGCAGCTTAGGGGCTTTCACCGAGGTCGGGACAGGGAAAGAAGCTTTCTTT.

V is TRBV2 and J is TRBJ2-3, with 7 bases aligning to TRBD2. The germline V gene encodes CDR1 SNHLY and CDR2 FYNNEI. The length of the CDR3 is 14 residues. Trimming at V came to 7 bases and at J to 5 bases, leaving 9 bases not matched to a gene. Here the CDR3 reads CASTARETVDTQYF. CDR3 in DNA: TGTGCCAGCACGGCGCGGGAGACCGTAGATACGCAGTATTTT. Full variable domain (missing parts from reference TRBV2 and TRBJ2-3): EPEVTQTPSHQVTQMGQEVILRCVPISNHLYFYWYRQILGQKVEFLVSFYNNEISEKSEIFDDQFSVERPDGSNFTLKIRSTKLEDSAMYFCASTARETVDTQYFGPGTRLTVL.

The rearrangement joins TRBV7-9 to TRBJ1-2, with TRBD1 as a possible D gene (6 bases). Germline V gene sequence: CDR1 SEHNR, CDR2 FQNEAQ (reference sequence). V was shortened by 5 bases and J by 8 bases, with 15 bases between the two germline ends. The CDR3 is 13 amino acids. The DNA for the CDR3 is TGTGCCAGCAGCATGGACAGTCTTTGGGGCTACACCTTC. This translates into CASSMDSLWGYTF.

V and J are TRBV27 and TRBJ2-7; D ambiguous. There are 13 residues in the CDR3. The germline CDR1 and CDR2 sequences are MNHEY and SMNVEV (reference sequence). Between the trimmed V and J ends, which lost 2 bases and 10 bases, there was a span of 15 bases. The DNA for the CDR3 is TGTGCCAGCAGTTTAAAGATGTCCGTTAGCCAGTACTTC. Encoded protein: CASSLKMSVSQYF.

The chain has TRBV5-4 and TRBJ2-1; 8 bases align to TRBD2. The CDR3 runs 15 residues. CDR1 and CDR2 from the germline V gene are SGHNT and YYREEE (reference sequence). After removal of 1 base from V and 5 bases from J, the junction contained 5 bases not matched to a gene. CDR3: CASSLRLARDNEQFF. DNA of the CDR3: TGTGCCAGCAGCTTGAGACTAGCGCGAGACAATGAGCAGTTCTTC.